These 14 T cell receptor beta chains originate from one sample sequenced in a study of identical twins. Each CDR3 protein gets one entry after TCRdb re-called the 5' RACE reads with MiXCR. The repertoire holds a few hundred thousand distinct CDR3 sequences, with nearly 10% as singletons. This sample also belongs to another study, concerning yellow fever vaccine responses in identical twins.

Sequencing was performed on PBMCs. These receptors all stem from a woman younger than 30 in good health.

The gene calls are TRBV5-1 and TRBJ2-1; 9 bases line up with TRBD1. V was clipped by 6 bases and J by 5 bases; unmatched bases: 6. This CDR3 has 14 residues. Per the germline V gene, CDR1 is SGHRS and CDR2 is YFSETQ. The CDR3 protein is CASKRGTGNNEQFF. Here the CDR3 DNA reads TGCGCCAGCAAACGCGGGACAGGGAACAATGAGCAGTTCTTC.

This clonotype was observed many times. The CDR3 protein is CATSPSREPYNEQFF. The CDR3 DNA reads TGTGCCACCAGCCCTAGCCGGGAACCTTACAATGAGCAGTTCTTC. This chain links TRBV15 with TRBJ2-1; a possible D gene is TRBD2 (5 bases). Germline loops: CDR1 LNHNV, CDR2 YYDKDF (reference sequence). CDR3 length equals 15 residues. Trimming stripped 5 bases from V and 4 bases from J, with 15 bases between.

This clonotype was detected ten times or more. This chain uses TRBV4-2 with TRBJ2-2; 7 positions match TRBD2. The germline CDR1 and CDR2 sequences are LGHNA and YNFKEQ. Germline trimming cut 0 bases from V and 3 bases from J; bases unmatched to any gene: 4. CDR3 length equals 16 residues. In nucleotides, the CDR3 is TGTGCCAGCAGCCAAGAGCCTAGCGGATACACCGGGGAGCTGTTTTTT. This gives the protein CASSQEPSGYTGELFF.

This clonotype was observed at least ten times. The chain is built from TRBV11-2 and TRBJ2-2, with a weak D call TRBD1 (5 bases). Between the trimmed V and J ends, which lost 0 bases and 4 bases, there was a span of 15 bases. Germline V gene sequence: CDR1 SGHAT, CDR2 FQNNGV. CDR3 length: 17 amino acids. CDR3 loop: CASSLDQWAGPTGELFF. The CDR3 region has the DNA TGTGCCAGCAGCTTAGATCAATGGGCAGGGCCCACCGGGGAGCTGTTTTTT.

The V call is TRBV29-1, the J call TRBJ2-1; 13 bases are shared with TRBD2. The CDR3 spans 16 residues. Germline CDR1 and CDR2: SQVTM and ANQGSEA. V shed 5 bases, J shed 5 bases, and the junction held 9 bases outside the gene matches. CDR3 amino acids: CSVWTSGGSANNEQFF. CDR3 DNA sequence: TGCAGCGTTTGGACTAGCGGGGGTTCCGCCAACAATGAGCAGTTCTTC.

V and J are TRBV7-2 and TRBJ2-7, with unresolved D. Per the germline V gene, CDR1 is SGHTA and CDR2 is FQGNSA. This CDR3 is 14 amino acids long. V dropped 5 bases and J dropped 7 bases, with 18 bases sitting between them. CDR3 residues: CASSRAGPEREQYF. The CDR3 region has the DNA TGTGCCAGCAGCCGGGCCGGGCCGGAAAGGGAGCAGTACTTC.

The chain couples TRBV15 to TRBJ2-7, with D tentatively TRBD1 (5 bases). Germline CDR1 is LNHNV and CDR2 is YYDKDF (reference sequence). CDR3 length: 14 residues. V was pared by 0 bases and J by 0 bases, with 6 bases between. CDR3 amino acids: CATSRDRASYEQYF. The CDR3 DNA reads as TGTGCCACCAGCAGAGACAGGGCCTCCTACGAGCAGTACTTC.

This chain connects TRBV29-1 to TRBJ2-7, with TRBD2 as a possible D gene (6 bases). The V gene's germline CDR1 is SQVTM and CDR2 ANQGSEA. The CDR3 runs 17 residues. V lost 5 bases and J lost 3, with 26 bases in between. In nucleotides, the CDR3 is TGCAGCGTTTTGGACCCCCGGGCAACCTTTAGCGGCTACGAGCAGTACTTC. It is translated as CSVLDPRATFSGYEQYF.

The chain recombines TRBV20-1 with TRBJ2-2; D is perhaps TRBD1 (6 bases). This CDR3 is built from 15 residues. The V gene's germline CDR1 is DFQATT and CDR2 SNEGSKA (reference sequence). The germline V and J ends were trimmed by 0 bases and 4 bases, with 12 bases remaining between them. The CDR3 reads CSAREEDSLTGELFF. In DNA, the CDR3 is TGCAGTGCTAGAGAGGAGGACAGCCTCACCGGGGAGCTGTTTTTT.

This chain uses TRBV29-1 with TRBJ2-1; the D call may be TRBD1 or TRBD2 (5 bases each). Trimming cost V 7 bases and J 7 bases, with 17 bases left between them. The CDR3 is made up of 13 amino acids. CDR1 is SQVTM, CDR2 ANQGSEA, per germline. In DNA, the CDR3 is TGCAGCGGAGGGGCCCGCATCGTTAATGAGCAGTTCTTC. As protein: CSGGARIVNEQFF.

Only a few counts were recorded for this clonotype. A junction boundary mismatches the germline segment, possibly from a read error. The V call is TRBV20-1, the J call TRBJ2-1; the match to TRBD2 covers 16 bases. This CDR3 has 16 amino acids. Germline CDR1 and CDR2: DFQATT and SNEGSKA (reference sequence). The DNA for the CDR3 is TGCTGTGCTCCCGGGACTAGCGGGGGGGTAGGCAATGAGCAGTTCTTC. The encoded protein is CCAPGTSGGVGNEQFF.

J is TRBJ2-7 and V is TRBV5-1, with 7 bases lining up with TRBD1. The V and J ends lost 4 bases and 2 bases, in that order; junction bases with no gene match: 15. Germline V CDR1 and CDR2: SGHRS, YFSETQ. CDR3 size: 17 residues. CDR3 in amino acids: CASSTAPGGSSAYEQYF. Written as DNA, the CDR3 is TGCGCCAGCAGCACCGCGCCAGGGGGTAGTAGCGCCTACGAGCAGTACTTC.

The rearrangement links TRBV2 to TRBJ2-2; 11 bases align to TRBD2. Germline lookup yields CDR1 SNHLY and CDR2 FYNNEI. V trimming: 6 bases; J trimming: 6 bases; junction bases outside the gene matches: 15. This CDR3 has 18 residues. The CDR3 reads CASRTFLGLAERSGELFF. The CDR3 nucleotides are TGTGCCAGCAGAACCTTCCTGGGACTAGCGGAAAGGTCCGGGGAGCTGTTTTTT.

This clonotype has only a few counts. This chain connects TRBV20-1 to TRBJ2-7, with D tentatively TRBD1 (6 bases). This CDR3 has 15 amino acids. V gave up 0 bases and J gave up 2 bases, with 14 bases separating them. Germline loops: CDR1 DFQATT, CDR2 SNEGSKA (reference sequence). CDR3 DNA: TGCAGTGCTAGAGATCTGAAGGGACACACCTACGAGCAGTACTTC. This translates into CSARDLKGHTYEQYF.